This T cell receptor beta chain was recorded in a study of response to subunit inactivated influenza vaccine. Study-level points and caveats: Only a handful of new T cells, the authors suggested, are recruited with each seasonal influenza vaccination.

MiXCR, run by TCRdb on the RT-PCR reads, gives a single entry per CDR3 protein. This sample has 500,000 to 600,000 distinct CDR3 sequences, with 7.6% found just once. The CDR3 extends over 13 amino acids. Germline V gene sequence: CDR1 SGDLS, CDR2 YYNGEE. Trimming pared 0 bases from V and 7 bases from J, leaving 8 bases between. This clonotype was detected a few times. Its target is unknown. The sample in question was PBMCs from blood, obtained less than 30 months after vaccination. This TCR came from a man between 45 and 75 years old who received an inactivated influenza vaccine. This chain joins TRBV9 and TRBJ2-1; D uncertain. The CDR3 region is CASSVGVVNEQFF. CDR3 nucleotides: TGTGCCAGCAGCGTAGGGGTAGTGAATGAGCAGTTCTTC.